The next 16 T cell receptor beta chains were all read from a single sample in a study of blood T cell repertoires in COVID-19. Profiling relied on immunoSEQ multiplex PCR, and the TCRdb table lists in-frame clones only, not all of them. The profile shows some 160,000 clones, around three quarters of them singletons. The sample consisted of peripheral blood. The source is a man aged 60 to 69 with acute or convalescent COVID-19.

The chain recombines TRBV4-2 with TRBJ2-7; 13 bases map to TRBD2. This CDR3 comprises 15 residues. J was trimmed by 4 bases and V by 0 bases; bases with no gene match: 0. From germline, CDR1 is LGHNA and CDR2 YNFKEQ. The CDR3 bases are TGTGCCAGCAGCCAAGAGACTAGCGGGAGGTACGAGCAGTACTTC. Protein sequence: CASSQETSGRYEQYF.

This clone appeared a single time. CDR3 residues: CASGLYEQFF. CDR3 DNA sequence: TGTGCCAGCGGACTTTATGAGCAGTTCTTC. This chain links TRBV25-1 with TRBJ2-1, with a tentative D call TRBD2 (5 bases). The CDR3 sequence is 10 residues long. The V end lost 8 bases, the J end lost 8 bases, and 7 bases lay between the germline ends. Per germline, CDR1 MGHDK and CDR2 SYGVNS.

This clone showed up just once. The chain combines TRBV6-6 with TRBJ1-5, with D perhaps TRBD1 (6 bases). The V gene's germline CDR1 is MNHNY and CDR2 SVGAGI (reference sequence). With 2 bases removed from V and 1 base from J, the gap between germline ends came to 12 bases. The CDR3 has 16 amino acids. Here the CDR3 reads CASSYGTTGSNQPQHF. CDR3 in DNA: TGTGCCAGCAGTTACGGGACTACAGGGAGCAATCAGCCCCAGCATTTT.

There are a few counts of this clone. The gene calls are TRBV28 and TRBJ2-7; 7 bases match TRBD2. CDR3 size: 15 residues. V lost 2 bases to trimming and J lost 4 bases; unmatched junction nucleotides: 8. CDR1 and CDR2 from the germline V gene are MDHEN and SYDVKM. The CDR3 DNA sequence: TGTGCCAGCAGTTTAGGGGGAGGGCTAAGTTACGAGCAGTACTTC. It translates to CASSLGGGLSYEQYF.

The V call is TRBV28, the J call TRBJ2-2; 7 positions agree with TRBD2. The CDR3 has 17 amino acids. Germline CDR1 MDHEN, CDR2 SYDVKM. Unmatched junction bases numbered 9, after V lost 1 base and J lost 4 bases. The CDR3 is CASSLYWRESTTGELFF. CDR3 nucleotide sequence: TGTGCCAGCAGTTTATACTGGCGGGAGTCCACCACCGGGGAGCTGTTTTTT.

This clone was counted a few times. The genes are TRBV27 and TRBJ2-7, with TRBD1 identical over 7 bases. The CDR3 extends over 16 amino acids. J gave up 3 bases and V 6 bases, and 14 bases lay outside the gene matches. Germline values: CDR1 MNHEY, CDR2 SMNVEV (reference sequence). The CDR3 nucleotides read TGTGCCAGCAGCTCTACAGGGACAGCCTTTTACTACGAGCAGTACTTC. It codes for CASSSTGTAFYYEQYF.

This chain joins TRBV11-2 and TRBJ2-7, with no clear D. The CDR3 covers 13 residues. The germline V gene has CDR1 SGHAT and CDR2 FQNNGV. Trimming took 5 bases from V and 7 from J, leaving 15 bases between them. CDR3 amino acids: CASSPLTGGEQYF. The CDR3 nucleotides read TGTGCCAGCAGCCCCTTGACGGGTGGTGAGCAGTACTTC.

This clone was picked up a small number of times. The V call is TRBV28, the J call TRBJ1-6; a weak D match, TRBD1 (6 bases). CDR1 and CDR2 (germline): MDHEN, SYDVKM. This CDR3 spans 16 amino acids. Trimming left V 0 bases short and J 5 bases short, with 11 bases between. The CDR3 sequence: CASSLWDRGHNSPLHF. CDR3 sequence (DNA): TGTGCCAGCAGTTTATGGGACAGAGGACATAATTCACCCCTCCACTTT.

In this sample, this clone turned up a few times. V usage is TRBV27 and J usage is TRBJ2-1; TRBD2 aligns across 9 bases. The length of the CDR3 is 15 residues. Germline V CDR1 and CDR2: MNHEY, SMNVEV (reference sequence). V shed 6 bases, J shed 8 bases, and the junction held 11 bases outside the gene matches. This CDR3 is CASRPSGIWGDEQFF. The CDR3 nucleotides read TGTGCCAGCAGGCCTAGCGGGATTTGGGGGGATGAGCAGTTCTTC.

V is TRBV24-1 and J is TRBJ2-1, with 12 bases matching TRBD2. V lost 5 bases and J lost 5; bases outside the gene matches: 3. The CDR3 is 15 residues long. The germline V gene has CDR1 KGHDR and CDR2 SFDVKD. CDR3 coding DNA: TGTGCCACCAGTGCAGGGACTAGCGGGCACAATGAGCAGTTCTTC. Protein: CATSAGTSGHNEQFF.

The J gene is TRBJ1-5, the V gene TRBV6-4; TRBD1 matches 7 bases. CDR3 size: 17 residues. Unmatched junction bases numbered 6, after V lost 1 base and J lost 0 bases. Per germline, CDR1 MRHNA and CDR2 SNTAGT. CDR3 sequence reads: CASSDWGQIYSNQPQHF. In nucleotides, the CDR3 is TGTGCCAGCAGTGACTGGGGACAGATTTATAGCAATCAGCCCCAGCATTTT.

The V call is TRBV19, the J call TRBJ2-5; TRBD1 matches at 8 bases. V lost 5 bases and J lost 4; bases outside the gene matches: 9. Germline CDR1 and CDR2: LNHDA and SQIVND (reference sequence). This CDR3 comprises 15 residues. CDR3 bases: TGTGCCAGTAGTCACCCCCAGGGGGCGGGAGAGACCCAGTACTTC. Its protein product is CASSHPQGAGETQYF.

The V call is TRBV5-4, the J call TRBJ2-7; the D gene is possibly TRBD1 (5 bases). The V gene's germline CDR1 is SGHNT and CDR2 YYREEE (reference sequence). The CDR3 is 15 residues long. V lost 0 bases to trimming and J lost 3 bases, with 13 bases between them. The CDR3 region has the DNA TGTGCCAGCAGCTTGGGGGGCCAGAGTTACTACGAGCAGTACTTC. Translated, it gives CASSLGGQSYYEQYF.

The CDR3 DNA reads as TGTGCCAGTATCGACAGATCTAACTATGGCTACACCTTC. Protein: CASIDRSNYGYTF. The chain couples TRBV19 to TRBJ1-2; D may be TRBD1 (5 bases). The germline V gene has CDR1 LNHDA and CDR2 SQIVND (reference sequence). Trimming took off 7 bases at V and 0 bases at J, with 9 bases between the two ends. The CDR3 spans 13 residues.

J is TRBJ1-4 and V is TRBV3-1 (or the pseudogene TRBV3-2); unclear D gene. Germline V gene sequence: CDR1 LGHDT, CDR2 YNNKEL (reference sequence). V shed 1 base and J shed 6 bases, with 15 bases lying between them. The CDR3 extends over 16 amino acids. In DNA form, the CDR3 reads TGTGCCAGCAGCCAAGTTCAGACTGACGCGGATGAAAAACTGTTTTTT. Translating gives CASSQVQTDADEKLFF.

The chain links TRBV11-2 to TRBJ2-2, with 10 bases fitting TRBD2. The V segment lost 2 bases and the J segment 4 bases; nucleotides outside the gene matches: 4. Germline V lookup: CDR1 SGHAT, CDR2 FQNNGV. The CDR3 runs 16 residues. CDR3 residues: CASSLISSGSTGELFF. The CDR3 DNA sequence: TGTGCCAGCAGCTTAATCTCTAGCGGGAGCACCGGGGAGCTGTTTTTT.